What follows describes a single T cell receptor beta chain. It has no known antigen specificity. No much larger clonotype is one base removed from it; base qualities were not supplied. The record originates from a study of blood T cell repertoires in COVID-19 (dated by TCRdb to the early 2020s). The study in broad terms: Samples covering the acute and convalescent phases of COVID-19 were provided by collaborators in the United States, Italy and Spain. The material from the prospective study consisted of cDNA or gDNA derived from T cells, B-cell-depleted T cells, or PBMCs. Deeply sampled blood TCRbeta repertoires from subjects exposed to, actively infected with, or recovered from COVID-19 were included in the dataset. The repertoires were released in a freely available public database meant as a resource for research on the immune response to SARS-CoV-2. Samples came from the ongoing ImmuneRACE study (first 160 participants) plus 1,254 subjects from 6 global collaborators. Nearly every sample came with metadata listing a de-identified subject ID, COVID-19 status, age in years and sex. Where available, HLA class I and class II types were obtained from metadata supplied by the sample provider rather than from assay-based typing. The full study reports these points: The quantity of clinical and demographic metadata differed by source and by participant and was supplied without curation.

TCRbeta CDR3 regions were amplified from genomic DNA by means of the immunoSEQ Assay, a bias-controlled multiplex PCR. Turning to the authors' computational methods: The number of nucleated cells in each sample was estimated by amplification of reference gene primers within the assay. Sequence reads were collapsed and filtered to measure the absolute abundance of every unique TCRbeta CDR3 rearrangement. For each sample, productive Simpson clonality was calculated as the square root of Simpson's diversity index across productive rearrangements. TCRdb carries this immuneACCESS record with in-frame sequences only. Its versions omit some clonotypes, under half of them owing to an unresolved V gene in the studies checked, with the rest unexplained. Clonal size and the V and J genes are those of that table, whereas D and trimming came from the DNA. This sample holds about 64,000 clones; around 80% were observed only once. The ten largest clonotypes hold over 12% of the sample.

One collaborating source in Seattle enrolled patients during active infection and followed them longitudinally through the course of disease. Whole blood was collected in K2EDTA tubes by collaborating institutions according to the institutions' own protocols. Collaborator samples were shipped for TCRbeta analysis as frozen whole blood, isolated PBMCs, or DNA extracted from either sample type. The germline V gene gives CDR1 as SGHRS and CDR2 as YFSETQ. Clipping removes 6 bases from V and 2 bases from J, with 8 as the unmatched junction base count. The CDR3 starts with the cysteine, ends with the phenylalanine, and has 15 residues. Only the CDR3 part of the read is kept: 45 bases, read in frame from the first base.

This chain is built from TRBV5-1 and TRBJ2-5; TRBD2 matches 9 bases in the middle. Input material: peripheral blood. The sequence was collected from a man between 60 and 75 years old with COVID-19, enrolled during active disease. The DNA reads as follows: TGCGCCAGCATGGTTAGCGGGGGAAGTCAAGAGACCCAGTACTTC. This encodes CASMVSGGSQETQYF.